This TCR beta chain is drawn from a study of blood T cell repertoires in COVID-19. Repertoires were generated with immunoSEQ multiplex PCR, while TCRdb's copy carries only in-frame clones and drops some. The sample shows about 170,000 clones, just under 85% of them seen only once. V lost 0 bases, J lost 4 bases, and 4 bases stayed unmatched. This CDR3 region has 16 residues. Looked up from germline, CDR1 is SEHNR and CDR2 is FQNEAQ (reference sequence). Source material: peripheral blood. The V and J genes are TRBV7-9 and TRBJ2-5; 11 bases match TRBD2. This sequence was found in a man aged 35 to 55 who had recovered from COVID-19. The CDR3 DNA is TGTGCCAGCAGCTTAGCTAGCGGGAGGGCACGAGAGACCCAGTACTTC. It translates to CASSLASGRARETQYF.